Shown below are 9 T cell receptor beta chains from a single sample sequenced in a study of cytomegalovirus exposure and HLA in healthy donors. 13 Jbeta primers and 60 Vbeta primers were used for the PCR. Clones were read by immunoSEQ multiplex PCR, and TCRdb kept only the in-frame ones, dropping some. The table for this sample gives 130,000 to 150,000 clones. Sequencing was done on a sample of PBMCs. The origin of the receptors is a man in his forties in good health and CMV-seronegative.

The chain links TRBV28 to TRBJ2-6; 10 bases are a match to TRBD2. The CDR3 is made up of 18 amino acids. The V gene's germline CDR1 is MDHEN and CDR2 SYDVKM. Trimming at V came to 3 bases and at J to 4 bases, leaving 9 bases not matched to a gene. The CDR3 loop is CASSLERGGPFGANVLTF. As DNA, the CDR3 is TGTGCCAGCAGTTTGGAGCGGGGGGGCCCGTTCGGGGCCAACGTCCTGACTTTC.

This chain connects TRBV2 to TRBJ1-1; 10 positions match TRBD1. Germline loops: CDR1 SNHLY, CDR2 FYNNEI. The J segment lost 5 bases and the V segment lost 6 bases, leaving 9 bases of the junction unmatched. The CDR3 has 15 amino acids. This CDR3 reads CASRDFRQGATEAFF. The CDR3 region has the DNA TGTGCCAGCAGGGACTTTCGACAGGGGGCGACTGAAGCTTTCTTT.

The chain couples TRBV9 to TRBJ2-6; the match to TRBD2 covers 11 bases. V shed 4 bases and J 3 bases; nucleotides not matched to a gene: 12. The CDR3 consists of 19 residues. The germline V gene has CDR1 SGDLS and CDR2 YYNGEE. CDR3 nucleotides: TGTGCCAGCAGCCCCCGGAGTAGCGGGGGGGCCGGTGGGGCCAACGTCCTGACTTTC. Residues: CASSPRSSGGAGGANVLTF.

The V call is TRBV10-3, the J call TRBJ1-2; 9 bases agree with TRBD1. J lost 5 bases, V lost 10 bases, and 11 bases had no gene match. CDR1 and CDR2 from the germline V gene are ENHRY and SYGVKD. This CDR3 contains 14 residues. CDR3 bases: TGTGCCAGCCGTTGGACAGGGGAGATGTATGGCTACACCTTC. It yields the protein CASRWTGEMYGYTF.

This chain uses TRBV10-3 with TRBJ2-1, with TRBD1 matching over 8 bases. The CDR3 is 15 residues long. Per the germline V gene, CDR1 is ENHRY and CDR2 is SYGVKD. Losses at the gene ends were 4 bases for V and 4 bases for J; bases not matched to a gene: 6. CDR3 in DNA: TGTGCCATCAGTGTCTCCGGGACAGGTTACAATGAGCAGTTCTTC. This codes for CAISVSGTGYNEQFF.

This rearrangement joins TRBV11-3 to TRBJ2-7, with D perhaps TRBD1 (6 bases). This CDR3 is 16 amino acids long. Germline CDR1 is SGHNT and CDR2 is YENEEA. The V end was cut by 5 bases, the J end by 3 bases, with 20 bases between. DNA of the CDR3: TGTGCCAGCAGCCCACCACGGTACAGGGTGGGCTACGAGCAGTACTTC. As protein: CASSPPRYRVGYEQYF.

The gene calls are TRBV29-1 and TRBJ2-1, with TRBD2 matching 11 bases. CDR3 length: 14 residues. Unmatched junction bases numbered 7, after V lost 8 bases and J lost 4 bases. Germline V gene lookup returns CDR1 SQVTM and CDR2 ANQGSEA. The CDR3 DNA follows: TGCAGCTCCCGACTAGCGGGGACATACAATGAGCAGTTCTTC. Its protein is CSSRLAGTYNEQFF.

The chain uses TRBV10-3 and TRBJ1-2; D gene uncertain. Trimming took 1 base from V and 3 from J, leaving 12 bases between them. Germline CDR1 is ENHRY and CDR2 is SYGVKD. The CDR3 has 15 residues. The CDR3 nucleotides read TGTGCCATCAGTGAGTTGGAGGGAGGTGACTATGGCTACACCTTC. Translated, it gives CAISELEGGDYGYTF.

V and J are TRBV4-2 and TRBJ1-1; D gene ambiguous. The CDR3 has 15 residues. Germline values: CDR1 LGHNA, CDR2 YNFKEQ. Trimming removed 1 base at V and 1 base at J, with 10 bases between. CDR3 protein: CASSQGEVRNTEAFF. Written as DNA, the CDR3 is TGTGCCAGCAGCCAAGGAGAAGTCCGGAACACTGAAGCTTTCTTT.